Below are 29 T cell receptor beta chains sequenced from a single sample in a study of shared clonotypes between healthy human individuals. Sequencing used immunoSEQ multiplex PCR; TCRdb keeps in-frame clones, though not all of them. The sample consists of about 2.1 million clones, just under 95% of them appearing once. CD45RO-negative CD8 cells positively selected for CCR7 made up the naive population, which excluded terminally differentiated effector memory CD45RA+ cells. The sequenced sample consisted of naive CD8+ T cells from PBMCs. Every receptor here comes from a man aged 18 to 29 in good health. Some clones in this sample may be carry-over from other donors' samples.

The genes are TRBV19 and TRBJ2-1; perhaps D is TRBD1 or TRBD2 (6 bases each). Looked up from germline, CDR1 is LNHDA and CDR2 is SQIVND (reference sequence). Trimming took off 4 bases at V and 3 bases at J, with 13 bases between the two ends. The CDR3 length is 15 residues. In DNA form, the CDR3 reads TGTGCCAGTAGTAGCGGGACATCCAACTACAATGAGCAGTTCTTC. It translates to CASSSGTSNYNEQFF.

The chain joins TRBV28 to TRBJ2-1; the D gene could be TRBD1 or TRBD2 (5 bases each). Per germline, CDR1 MDHEN and CDR2 SYDVKM. Trimming pared 5 bases from V and 7 bases from J, leaving 18 bases between. The CDR3 is 15 residues long. CDR3 DNA: TGTGCCAGCAGTCCAGGGACCGCGATTGATAATGAGCAGTTCTTC. Translating gives CASSPGTAIDNEQFF.

The V and J genes are TRBV27 and TRBJ1-3; D not resolved. The CDR3 has 15 amino acids. In germline, CDR1 is MNHEY, CDR2 SMNVEV (reference sequence). V lost 5 bases and J lost 7, with 18 bases in between. The CDR3 DNA sequence: TGTGCCAGCAGTCCACGCGGCACAACCTGGAACACCATATATTTT. Translating gives CASSPRGTTWNTIYF.

A note on this clone: Other nucleotide sequences from this sample produce the same CDR3. This rearrangement joins TRBV5-1 to TRBJ2-7; D is unresolved. The germline CDR1 and CDR2 sequences are SGHRS and YFSETQ. The ends were cut back, 0 bases at V and 3 bases at J, with 10 bases in the middle. CDR3 length: 14 amino acids. The CDR3, as DNA: TGCGCCAGCAGCTTGGAAGGGTTGGGCTACGAGCAGTACTTC. Its protein product is CASSLEGLGYEQYF.

This clone was seen a few times. V and J are TRBV29-1 and TRBJ1-1; 8 positions agree with TRBD1. The V gene's germline CDR1 is SQVTM and CDR2 ANQGSEA. This CDR3 is built from 15 residues. V dropped 3 bases and J dropped 5; count of bases not matched to a gene: 11. The DNA of the CDR3 is TGCAGCGTTGACCCGACAGGGGCGGTTGGGACTGAAGCTTTCTTT. Translated, it gives CSVDPTGAVGTEAFF.

In its sample, this clone was seen once. The chain carries TRBV5-1 and TRBJ2-5; D not certain. Per the germline V gene, CDR1 is SGHRS and CDR2 is YFSETQ. This CDR3 comprises 13 residues. Deletions cut 4 bases from V and 5 bases from J, with 12 bases between. The CDR3 spells CASSPIVGETQYF. The CDR3 DNA follows: TGCGCCAGCAGCCCCATCGTCGGCGAGACCCAGTACTTC. Supplemented by reference TRBV5-1 and TRBJ2-5, the full variable domain reads KAGVTQTPRYLIKTRGQQVTLSCSPISGHRSVSWYQQTPGQGLQFLFEYFSETQRNKGNFPGRFSGRQFSNSRSEMNVSTLELGDSALYLCASSPIVGETQYFGPGTRLLVL.

This chain joins TRBV5-8 and TRBJ2-5; weak D call: TRBD1 (5 bases). Looked up from germline, CDR1 is SGHTS and CDR2 is YDEGEE. This CDR3 has 15 residues. V lost 4 bases and J 2 bases, leaving 15 bases between the germline ends. DNA for the CDR3: TGTGCCAGCAGCCCGGAAGGCAGGGCGCAAGAGACCCAGTACTTC. It is translated as CASSPEGRAQETQYF. Variable domain in full (rest from reference TRBV5-8 and TRBJ2-5): EAGVTQSPTHLIKTRGQQATLRCSPISGHTSVYWYQQALGLGLQFLLWYDEGEERNRGNFPPRFSGRQFPNYSSELNVNALELEDSALYLCASSPEGRAQETQYFGPGTRLLVL.

This chain uses TRBV2 with TRBJ1-3; D possibly corresponds to TRBD1 (5 bases). V was shortened by 6 bases and J by 2 bases, with 17 bases between the two germline ends. CDR1 and CDR2 from the germline V gene are SNHLY and FYNNEI. The CDR3 covers 16 residues. The CDR3 coding sequence is TGTGCCAGCAGCACCCGGGGGTCAGATCCTGGAAACACCATATATTTT. This sequence encodes CASSTRGSDPGNTIYF.

The CDR3 spells CASSPRTGAPYEQYF. For the CDR3, the DNA is TGTGCCAGCTCACCCCGGACAGGGGCGCCCTACGAGCAGTACTTC. The chain uses TRBV18 and TRBJ2-7; TRBD1 matches 9 bases. Germline trimming cut 3 bases from V and 2 bases from J; bases unmatched to any gene: 5. Per the germline V gene, CDR1 is KGHSH and CDR2 is LQKENI. The CDR3 sequence is 15 residues long.

The genes are TRBV19 and TRBJ2-2; no reliable D call. The CDR3 length is 12 residues. Trimming cost V 8 bases and J 6 bases, with 10 bases left between them. Germline-derived CDR1 and CDR2 are LNHDA and SQIVND (reference sequence). CDR3 coding DNA: TGTGCCAGTCGGCCAAAGGCCGGGGAGCTGTTTTTT. The encoded protein is CASRPKAGELFF.

The chain couples TRBV4-3 to TRBJ2-7, with 10 bases identical to TRBD1. The germline gives CDR1 LGHNA, CDR2 YSLEER. This CDR3 region has 16 residues. Trimming cost V 0 bases and J 4 bases; bases outside gene matches: 6. The CDR3 DNA reads as TGCGCCAGCAGCCAAGATCGTGGGACAGGGGCGTACGAGCAGTACTTC. This gives the protein CASSQDRGTGAYEQYF.

The V call is TRBV19, the J call TRBJ2-7; TRBD2 agrees at 8 bases. Germline V gives CDR1 LNHDA, CDR2 SQIVND (reference sequence). The V and J ends lost 6 bases and 2 bases, in that order; junction bases with no gene match: 9. CDR3 length: 15 amino acids. CDR3 DNA sequence: TGTGCCAGTAGGCAACTAGCGGACCATCCCTACGAGCAGTACTTC. Its translation is CASRQLADHPYEQYF.

V and J are TRBV7-9 and TRBJ2-7; D is perhaps TRBD2 (6 bases). Looked up from germline, CDR1 is SEHNR and CDR2 is FQNEAQ (reference sequence). This CDR3 spans 14 amino acids. Trimming took off 4 bases at V and 5 bases at J, with 15 bases between the two ends. CDR3 loop: CASSSPGELHEQYF. The CDR3 region has the DNA TGTGCCAGCAGCTCCCCGGGAGAACTCCACGAGCAGTACTTC.

The J gene is TRBJ1-2, the V gene TRBV4-1; TRBD1 aligns across 8 bases. CDR3 length: 15 residues. Trimming removed 3 bases from V and 4 bases from J; junction bases left unmatched: 7. Per the germline V gene, CDR1 is MGHRA and CDR2 is YSYEKL. The CDR3 reads CASSHTGGISYGYTF. The CDR3 DNA reads as TGCGCCAGCAGCCATACAGGGGGGATTTCCTATGGCTACACCTTC.

This clone was seen only once. The J gene is TRBJ1-4, the V gene TRBV27, with D uncertain. The CDR3 is 13 residues long. The ends were cut back, 3 bases at V and 4 bases at J, with 6 bases in the middle. The V gene's germline CDR1 is MNHEY and CDR2 SMNVEV (reference sequence). CDR3 DNA: TGTGCCAGCAGTTTGTGGGGTAATGAAAAACTGTTTTTT. This encodes CASSLWGNEKLFF. The whole variable domain, remainder taken from reference TRBV27 and TRBJ1-4, is EAQVTQNPRYLITVTGKKLTVTCSQNMNHEYMSWYRQDPGLGLRQIYYSMNVEVTDKGDVPEGYKVSRKEKRNFPLILESPSPNQTSLYFCASSLWGNEKLFFGSGTQLSVL.

This chain connects TRBV5-1 to TRBJ2-3; possible D gene TRBD2, 5 bases. This CDR3 is built from 15 residues. V was cut by 2 bases and J by 0 bases, with 10 bases left in between. Germline V gene lookup returns CDR1 SGHRS and CDR2 YFSETQ. The DNA for the CDR3 is TGCGCCAGCAGCTTCTGGACTCGGAGCACAGATACGCAGTATTTT. This codes for CASSFWTRSTDTQYF.

The chain combines TRBV7-9 with TRBJ2-1; D is unresolved. With 7 bases removed from V and 7 bases from J, the gap between germline ends came to 20 bases. Germline V lookup: CDR1 SEHNR, CDR2 FQNEAQ (reference sequence). The CDR3 length is 15 residues. As DNA, the CDR3 is TGTGCCAGCACCGACCCTGTGCAGGTAGTTAATGAGCAGTTCTTC. Translated: CASTDPVQVVNEQFF. Supplemented by reference TRBV7-9 and TRBJ2-1, the full variable domain reads DTGVSQNPRHKITKRGQNVTFRCDPISEHNRLYWYRQTLGQGPEFLTYFQNEAQLEKSRLLSDRFSAERPKGSFSTLEIQRTEQGDSAMYLCASTDPVQVVNEQFFGPGTRLTVL.

This clone came up once. J is TRBJ2-3 and V is TRBV4-2; tentatively, D is TRBD2 (5 bases). Looked up from germline, CDR1 is LGHNA and CDR2 is YNFKEQ. V was pared by 2 bases and J by 2 bases, with 17 bases between. The CDR3 consists of 17 residues. This CDR3 is CASSQTLGLVATDTQYF. CDR3 in DNA: TGTGCCAGCAGCCAAACTCTAGGACTCGTGGCCACAGATACGCAGTATTTT.

This clone was seen a single time. Other DNA sequences from this sample encode an identical CDR3 as well. V is TRBV9 and J is TRBJ1-2, with a weak D call TRBD1 (5 bases). The CDR3 extends over 13 amino acids. V was trimmed by 0 bases and J by 6 bases, leaving 9 bases between them. The V gene's germline CDR1 is SGDLS and CDR2 YYNGEE. The CDR3, as DNA: TGTGCCAGCAGCGTAGAGGGGTCTGATGGCTACACCTTC. Protein product: CASSVEGSDGYTF.

This CDR3 reads CASSQVSSNEQFF. CDR3 sequence (DNA): TGTGCCAGCAGCCAAGTGTCTAGCAATGAGCAGTTCTTC. The rearrangement uses TRBV7-9 and TRBJ2-1; D is undetermined. V lost 5 bases, J lost 6 bases, and 11 bases lay in between. The V gene's germline CDR1 is SEHNR and CDR2 FQNEAQ (reference sequence). The CDR3 totals 13 residues.

The chain is built from TRBV7-6 and TRBJ1-1, with D hard to call. The germline CDR1 and CDR2 sequences are SGHVS and FNYEAQ. The CDR3 is 14 amino acids. Trimming took 4 bases from V and 0 from J, leaving 9 bases between them. The CDR3, as DNA: TGTGCCAGCAGCTCCGACAACATGAACACTGAAGCTTTCTTT. Translated, it gives CASSSDNMNTEAFF.

This chain links TRBV27 with TRBJ2-1, with 12 bases fitting TRBD2. Germline V gene data show CDR1 as MNHEY and CDR2 as SMNVEV (reference sequence). The CDR3 has 14 residues. V shed 7 bases, J shed 6 bases, and the junction held 4 bases outside the gene matches. CDR3 bases: TGTGCCAGCAACCCGGGACTAGCGGGCAATGAGCAGTTCTTC. Translated, it gives CASNPGLAGNEQFF.

The chain is built from TRBV11-3 and TRBJ2-1, with a tentative D call TRBD2 (5 bases). The CDR3 has 15 amino acids. V was pared by 1 base and J by 7 bases, with 14 bases between. Germline CDR1 and CDR2: SGHNT and YENEEA. DNA of the CDR3: TGTGCCAGCAGCTTAGCTAGCTCCACGGAAAATGAGCAGTTCTTC. Translating it yields CASSLASSTENEQFF. The entire variable domain, with the rest obtained from reference TRBV11-3 and TRBJ2-1, is as follows: EAGVVQSPRYKIIEKKQPVAFWCNPISGHNTLYWYLQNLGQGPELLIRYENEEAVDDSQLPKDRFSAERLKGVDSTLKIQPAELGDSAVYLCASSLASSTENEQFFGPGTRLTVL.

The CDR3 spells CASRGGLAGSYEQYF. CDR3 DNA: TGTGCCAGCAGAGGTGGACTAGCGGGCTCCTACGAGCAGTACTTC. This chain uses TRBV6-5 with TRBJ2-7; 11 nucleotides agree with TRBD2. The CDR3 loop spans 15 amino acids. Per the germline V gene, CDR1 is MNHEY and CDR2 is SVGAGI. V dropped 6 bases and J dropped 0; count of bases not matched to a gene: 4.

Worth noting for this clone: Other DNA sequences in this sample translate to the same CDR3. This chain uses TRBV11-2 with TRBJ2-3; no clear D. Per germline, CDR1 SGHAT and CDR2 FQNNGV. This CDR3 contains 12 residues. V dropped 0 bases and J dropped 6 bases, with 4 bases sitting between them. The CDR3 DNA follows: TGTGCCAGCAGCTTAGACCGGGATACGCAGTATTTT. It specifies CASSLDRDTQYF.

V gene TRBV7-8 combines with J gene TRBJ2-3; tentatively, D is TRBD1 (5 bases). The ends were cut back, 5 bases at V and 3 bases at J, with 15 bases in the middle. This CDR3 contains 15 residues. CDR1 SGHVS and CDR2 FQNEAQ come from the germline V gene. CDR3 sequence (DNA): TGTGCCAGCAGCCACGTCAGGGTGACGACAGATACGCAGTATTTT. This translates into CASSHVRVTTDTQYF.

This rearrangement joins TRBV5-1 to TRBJ2-7; 7 nucleotides align to TRBD1. Trimming took 4 bases from V and 5 from J; bases not matched to a gene: 9. The CDR3 loop spans 14 amino acids. The germline CDR1 and CDR2 sequences are SGHRS and YFSETQ. The CDR3 nucleotides read TGCGCCAGCAGCGAGACAGGGCCACTTGACGAGCAGTACTTC. Amino acids: CASSETGPLDEQYF.

The CDR3 coding sequence is TGTGCCAGCTCACCAGAGATACGGGAGACCCAGTACTTC. It codes for CASSPEIRETQYF. V and J are TRBV18 and TRBJ2-5; D unresolved. The CDR3 runs 13 residues. In germline, CDR1 is KGHSH, CDR2 LQKENI. The V gene lost 2 bases and the J gene lost 5 bases, with 9 bases spanning the gap.

V is TRBV5-4 and J is TRBJ2-7; 8 bases fit TRBD2. CDR3 length equals 15 residues. Looked up from germline, CDR1 is SGHNT and CDR2 is YYREEE (reference sequence). V lost 0 bases and J lost 3; bases outside the gene matches: 5. In DNA, the CDR3 is TGTGCCAGCAGCTTGGGGAGCGGGAGTCTCTACGAGCAGTACTTC. The encoded protein is CASSLGSGSLYEQYF.